What follows are 12 T cell receptor beta chains derived from one specimen sequenced in a study of cytomegalovirus exposure and HLA in healthy donors. Both 60 Vbeta primers and 13 Jbeta primers went into the PCR. The method was immunoSEQ multiplex PCR; TCRdb's version includes in-frame clones alone and lacks a portion of them. Of about 130,000 clones in the sample, about 73% were seen once. The sequencing input was PBMCs. The receptor set was obtained from a woman aged 40 to 50 in good health and CMV-seropositive.

This clone has just a few counts. J is TRBJ2-3 and V is TRBV5-4; TRBD2 matches 7 bases. The ends lost 4 bases at V and 4 bases at J; junction bases unmatched: 9. This CDR3 is built from 15 residues. Germline CDR1 and CDR2: SGHNT and YYREEE (reference sequence). DNA of the CDR3: TGTGCCAGCAGCCCCTGGGGGGGGTCTCCAGATACGCAGTATTTT. This sequence encodes CASSPWGGSPDTQYF. The full variable domain, rest sourced from reference TRBV5-4 and TRBJ2-3, is ETGVTQSPTHLIKTRGQQVTLRCSSQSGHNTVSWYQQALGQGPQFIFQYYREEENGRGNFPPRFSGLQFPNYSSELNVNALELDDSALYLCASSPWGGSPDTQYFGPGTRLTVL.

V gene TRBV5-1 combines with J gene TRBJ2-1, with 8 positions matching TRBD2. The CDR3 has 14 residues. In germline, CDR1 is SGHRS, CDR2 YFSETQ. The trim removed 3 bases at V and 7 bases at J, leaving 6 bases unmatched. The CDR3 loop reads CASSSGGAANEQFF. The CDR3 region has the DNA TGCGCCAGCAGCTCGGGGGGGGCGGCGAATGAGCAGTTCTTC.

This clone was counted a few times. This chain links TRBV7-9 with TRBJ2-7; 7 bases are a match to TRBD1. V gave up 5 bases and J gave up 6 bases; unmatched junction bases: 10. CDR3 length: 14 amino acids. Germline assignment: CDR1 SEHNR and CDR2 FQNEAQ (reference sequence). The CDR3 bases are TGTGCCAGCAGCCTACAGGGGTTTGGAAGCGAGCAGTACTTC. Protein: CASSLQGFGSEQYF.

With regard to this clone: Germline and junction disagree at one end, which may indicate a read error. The genes are TRBV5-6 and TRBJ2-1; maybe TRBD1 (7 bases). CDR3 size: 17 residues. CDR1 is SGHDT, CDR2 YYEEEE, per germline. CDR3 bases: TGTGCCAGCAGGTTGGGGGGAAGACAGGGAGGCTGGGTTGAGCAGTTCTTC. This gives the protein CASRLGGRQGGWVEQFF.

The chain links TRBV5-4 to TRBJ1-1, with D tentatively TRBD1 (5 bases). Germline V gene data show CDR1 as SGHNT and CDR2 as YYREEE (reference sequence). V shed 2 bases and J shed 0 bases, with 8 bases lying between them. The CDR3 has 14 amino acids. The CDR3 loop is CASSLGALNTEAFF. CDR3 coding DNA: TGTGCCAGCAGCTTAGGGGCGTTGAACACTGAAGCTTTCTTT.

The J gene is TRBJ2-1, the V gene TRBV28; 7 bases match TRBD2. This CDR3 has 15 amino acids. CDR1 MDHEN and CDR2 SYDVKM come from the germline V gene. Losses at the gene ends were 10 bases for V and 6 bases for J; bases not matched to a gene: 15. CDR3 sequence (DNA): TGTGCCACCGGGTTGGGAGGAGCGGGAACCAATGAGCAGTTCTTC. Its protein product is CATGLGGAGTNEQFF.

This clone was seen a few times. The chain couples TRBV5-6 to TRBJ1-1; 11 bases are a match to TRBD1. The CDR3 is made up of 16 amino acids. CDR1 is SGHDT and CDR2 is YYEEEE in the germline V gene. The V segment lost 4 bases and the J segment 2 bases; nucleotides outside the gene matches: 7. Written as DNA, the CDR3 is TGTGCCAGCAGCCCAGGGACAGGGGGTCCTAACACTGAAGCTTTCTTT. Its protein is CASSPGTGGPNTEAFF.

The J gene is TRBJ1-6, the V gene TRBV19; 7 nucleotides match TRBD1. The V gene end was trimmed by 8 bases and the J gene end by 10 bases; junction bases not matched to a gene: 14. The germline gives CDR1 LNHDA, CDR2 SQIVND (reference sequence). The CDR3 is made up of 15 amino acids. DNA for the CDR3: TGTGCCAGTGGGTCCGGGACAGATTTAGGGTCACCCCTCCACTTT. Its protein is CASGSGTDLGSPLHF.

The chain couples TRBV7-2 to TRBJ1-5, with D unclear. V lost 7 bases and J 1 base, leaving 14 bases between the germline ends. Per germline, CDR1 SGHTA and CDR2 FQGNSA. The CDR3 sequence is 15 residues long. This CDR3 is CASKPGRNSNQPQHF. The CDR3 bases are TGTGCCAGCAAACCGGGGAGGAACAGCAATCAGCCCCAGCATTTT.

The V gene is TRBV6-5, the J gene TRBJ2-7; 8 bases fit TRBD1. V was clipped by 6 bases and J by 3 bases; unmatched bases: 10. Germline V CDR1 and CDR2: MNHEY, SVGAGI. The CDR3 is made up of 15 amino acids. DNA for the CDR3: TGTGCCAGCAGGCCGGGACAGGTGACACTCTACGAGCAGTACTTC. Its protein is CASRPGQVTLYEQYF.

The chain links TRBV9 to TRBJ2-1; 9 bases are a match to TRBD2. There are 16 residues in the CDR3. Trimming took 4 bases from V and 0 from J; bases not matched to a gene: 5. Germline values: CDR1 SGDLS, CDR2 YYNGEE. This chain's CDR3 is CASSTGGRVSYNEQFF. CDR3 DNA sequence: TGTGCCAGCAGCACGGGCGGGAGGGTCTCCTACAATGAGCAGTTCTTC.

This clone appeared a single time. The V gene is TRBV6-5, the J gene TRBJ2-7; weak D call: TRBD1 (6 bases). The V gene's germline CDR1 is MNHEY and CDR2 SVGAGI. The ends were cut back, 2 bases at V and 3 bases at J, with 17 bases in the middle. The CDR3 has 16 residues. The CDR3 sequence is CASSYTQQGKGYEQYF. The CDR3 DNA sequence: TGTGCCAGCAGTTACACCCAACAGGGAAAAGGCTACGAGCAGTACTTC.